This entry describes one TCR beta chain. The sample is drawn from a study of blood T cell repertoires in COVID-19. Across the whole study: Collection of acute and convalescent COVID-19 samples took place in the United States, Italy and Spain. T cells, B-cell-depleted T cells, or PBMCs supplied cDNA or gDNA.

In the original workflow: Amplification of reference gene primers was used by the study to estimate nucleated cell counts. Produced via immunoSEQ multiplex PCR; TCRdb's table is partial and in-frame only. V and J calls and clone size come straight from that table; D and trimming were deduced from the DNA. The sample shows 130,000 to 150,000 clones, around 90% of them seen only once. Germline assignment: CDR1 SNHLY and CDR2 FYNNEI. V lost 6 bases and J lost 2; bases outside the gene matches: 6. The length of the CDR3 is 16 residues. This TCR derives from a human donor in a cohort sampled during active COVID-19. The sequenced material came from peripheral blood. This chain joins TRBV2 and TRBJ2-3; 12 nucleotides line up with TRBD2. The CDR3 nucleotides are TGTGCCAGCAGCCTCGGACTAGCGGGGCTCACAGATACGCAGTATTTT. Its translation: CASSLGLAGLTDTQYF.